The present T cell receptor (beta chain) was sequenced within a study of cytomegalovirus exposure and HLA in healthy donors. 60 Vbeta and 13 Jbeta primers were used in PCR. The method was immunoSEQ multiplex PCR; TCRdb's version includes in-frame clones alone and lacks a portion of them. This sample has some 110,000 clones, with over 75% found just once. CDR3 length equals 15 residues. Trimming pared 8 bases from V and 5 bases from J, leaving 21 bases between. Germline V gene lookup returns CDR1 MRHNA and CDR2 SNTAGT. The V and J genes are TRBV6-4 and TRBJ1-1, with D maybe TRBD1 (6 bases). The receptor comes from a man aged 25 to 40 in good health and CMV-seropositive. The sequencing input was PBMCs. For the CDR3, the DNA is TGTGCCAGCGGCGCTAAGTTACAGGGAAAAACTGAAGCTTTCTTT. It encodes CASGAKLQGKTEAFF.